These T cell receptor beta chains were read from a single sample in a study of blood T cell repertoires in COVID-19. Assay used: immunoSEQ multiplex PCR; TCRdb lists only in-frame clones, some missing. The data contain 35,000 to 40,000 clones, 75% to 90% of them singletons. Sequencing used peripheral blood. These receptors all come from a man between 65 and 85 years old with acute or convalescent COVID-19. CDR3s include the opening cysteine and the closing phenylalanine or tryptophan. D genes are given only for firm matches. Clone size is not always given. Where it is, it says once, few, many or a class for expanded clones.

size,D,J,V,CDR3,DNA
-,-,TRBJ2-7,TRBV21-1,CASRGTGGISYEQYF,TGTGCCAGCCGCGGGACAGGGGGTATCTCCTACGAGCAGTACTTC
-,TRBD2,TRBJ2-1,TRBV7-3,CASSPLAGGLSDEQFF,TGTGCCAGCAGCCCACTAGCGGGAGGCCTTTCCGATGAGCAGTTCTTC
-,TRBD1,TRBJ1-2,TRBV6-6,CASSTTGTGGYGYTF,TGTGCCAGCAGTACAACCGGGACAGGGGGCTATGGCTACACCTTC
-,-,TRBJ2-5,TRBV7-9,CASSQGGTGETQYF,TGTGCCAGCAGCCAGGGGGGCACAGGGGAGACCCAGTACTTC
-,TRBD1,TRBJ1-2,TRBV6-5,CASSTYRGTYGYTF,TGTGCCAGCAGTACTTACAGGGGGACGTATGGCTACACCTTC
-,-,TRBJ2-4,TRBV6-5,CASRRTRDSGDIQYF,TGTGCCAGCAGACGTACCCGGGACTCCGGGGACATTCAGTACTTC
-,TRBD2,TRBJ2-5,TRBV7-2,CASSWTSGAQETQYF,TGTGCCAGCAGCTGGACTAGCGGAGCCCAAGAGACCCAGTACTTC
-,TRBD2,TRBJ2-1,TRBV5-4,CASSLGGGSAYNEQFF,TGTGCCAGCAGCTTGGGCGGCGGGAGCGCCTACAATGAGCAGTTCTTC
-,-,TRBJ2-1,TRBV2,CASSDLVYEQFF,TGTGCCAGCAGTGATCTAGTTTATGAGCAGTTCTTC
-,TRBD1,TRBJ2-7,TRBV5-7,CASSFTGAGPYEQYF,TGTGCCAGCAGTTTCACAGGGGCTGGACCCTACGAGCAGTACTTC
once,TRBD1,TRBJ1-5,TRBV28,CASSLEGQFYSNQPQHF,TGTGCCAGCAGTTTAGAGGGACAGTTTTATAGCAATCAGCCCCAGCATTTT
-,-,TRBJ2-7,TRBV13,CASSFRDTSGEQYF,TGTGCCAGCAGCTTTAGGGACACCTCCGGGGAGCAGTACTTC
-,-,TRBJ1-3,TRBV5-1,CASSSRTSGNTIYF,TGCGCCAGCAGCAGTCGGACAAGTGGAAACACCATATATTTT
once,-,TRBJ2-1,TRBV5-1,CASSLAGEENEQFF,TGCGCCAGCAGCTTGGCCGGGGAGGAGAATGAGCAGTTCTTC
once,-,TRBJ2-1,TRBV5-1,CASSLVSPAYNEQFF,TGCGCCAGCAGCTTGGTGTCCCCAGCCTACAATGAGCAGTTCTTC
-,-,TRBJ2-7,TRBV24-1,CATGSSREQYF,TGTGCCACCGGGTCCTCGCGGGAGCAGTACTTC
few,TRBD1,TRBJ1-4,TRBV2,CASRTTGAGEKLFF,TGTGCCAGCAGAACAACAGGGGCCGGGGAAAAACTGTTTTTT
-,-,TRBJ1-2,TRBV28,CASSFGGVGYGYTF,TGTGCCAGCAGTTTTGGAGGGGTTGGCTATGGCTACACCTTC
-,TRBD2,TRBJ2-7,TRBV29-1,CSVEDPAGGPGEQYF,TGCAGCGTTGAAGATCCGGCGGGAGGGCCAGGGGAGCAGTACTTC
once,TRBD2,TRBJ2-1,TRBV2,CASREGSGRGNEQFF,TGTGCCAGCAGGGAAGGTAGCGGGAGAGGGAATGAGCAGTTCTTC
-,-,TRBJ2-1,TRBV10-3,CAISSGEAYNEQFF,TGTGCCATCAGTTCGGGAGAAGCCTACAATGAGCAGTTCTTC
-,-,TRBJ2-7,TRBV27,CASSLYGGNEQYF,TGTGCCAGCAGTTTATACGGGGGAAACGAGCAGTACTTC
-,TRBD2,TRBJ2-2,TRBV24-1,CATNPRLAGEIYVNTGELFF,TGTGCCACCAATCCTCGCCTAGCGGGAGAAATATATGTCAACACCGGGGAGCTGTTTTTT
-,-,TRBJ1-2,TRBV3-1/TRBV3-2,CASSQGIRGVGYTF,TGTGCCAGCAGCCAAGGTATCCGGGGTGTCGGCTACACCTTC
-,-,TRBJ2-4,TRBV7-2,CASSLGARGNNIQYF,TGTGCCAGCAGCTTGGGGGCCCGAGGGAACAACATTCAGTACTTC
-,-,TRBJ2-3,TRBV7-2,CASSPNADTQYF,TGTGCCAGCAGCCCCAATGCAGATACGCAGTATTTT
few,TRBD1,TRBJ1-3,TRBV3-1/TRBV3-2,CASSPDRVGGNTIYF,TGTGCCAGCAGCCCCGACAGGGTAGGAGGAAACACCATATATTTT
-,-,TRBJ1-5,TRBV15,CATSRHGLYSNQPQHF,TGTGCCACCAGCCGACATGGACTGTATAGCAATCAGCCCCAGCATTTT
-,-,TRBJ2-7,TRBV5-8,CASSPGSLTVSYEQYF,TGTGCCAGCAGCCCGGGTAGCCTGACAGTTTCCTACGAGCAGTACTTC
-,-,TRBJ1-4,TRBV7-2,CASSPVATNEKLFF,TGTGCCAGCAGCCCAGTTGCAACTAATGAAAAACTGTTTTTT
-,TRBD2,TRBJ2-1,TRBV7-8,CASSLARLAGGPINEQFF,TGTGCCAGCAGCTTAGCGCGCTTAGCGGGAGGGCCGATCAATGAGCAGTTCTTC
-,-,TRBJ1-5,TRBV5-1,CASSLQGTDQPQHF,TGCGCCAGCAGCTTACAGGGTACCGATCAGCCCCAGCATTTT
once,-,TRBJ2-7,TRBV13,CASSLGRYEQYF,TGTGCCAGCAGCTTAGGGAGGTACGAGCAGTACTTC
-,-,TRBJ2-3,TRBV5-1,CASSLAIIGSTDTQYF,TGCGCCAGCAGCTTGGCCATTATCGGGAGCACAGATACGCAGTATTTT
-,-,TRBJ2-3,TRBV7-6,CASSLYKESLDTQYF,TGTGCCAGCAGCTTATATAAGGAGTCCCTGGATACGCAGTATTTT
-,TRBD1,TRBJ2-5,TRBV6-5,CASRRNRGQETQYF,TGTGCCAGCAGGCGAAACAGGGGGCAAGAGACCCAGTACTTC
-,-,TRBJ2-7,TRBV7-2,CASSLGRLHYEQYF,TGTGCCAGCAGCTTAGGTAGACTGCACTACGAGCAGTACTTC
-,-,TRBJ2-7,TRBV6-5,CAVSKLSYEQYF,TGTGCCGTCTCTAAGCTTTCCTACGAGCAGTACTTC
-,-,TRBJ1-2,TRBV10-3,CAIPLGGSNYGYTF,TGTGCCATCCCACTGGGGGGTTCTAACTATGGCTACACCTTC
-,-,TRBJ1-4,TRBV7-6,CASSSTGKTNEKLFF,TGTGCCAGCAGCTCCACAGGAAAAACTAATGAAAAACTGTTTTTT
-,-,TRBJ1-2,TRBV4-1,CASSQVRGDYGYTF,TGCGCCAGCAGCCAAGTCAGGGGTGACTATGGCTACACCTTC
-,-,TRBJ2-5,TRBV29-1,CSGGQVKQETQYF,TGCAGCGGGGGTCAGGTCAAGCAAGAGACCCAGTACTTC
-,-,TRBJ2-2,TRBV6-1,CASSVATNTGELFF,TGTGCCAGCAGTGTAGCTACGAACACCGGGGAGCTGTTTTTT
once,-,TRBJ2-2,TRBV29-1,CSVAWTGELFF,TGCAGCGTGGCTTGGACCGGGGAGCTGTTTTTT
-,TRBD2,TRBJ2-7,TRBV4-2,CASSPLGGTSGRENEQYF,TGTGCCAGCAGCCCCCTGGGGGGGACTAGCGGGAGAGAGAACGAGCAGTACTTC
-,-,TRBJ2-1,TRBV9,CASSVASIDEQFF,TGTGCCAGCAGCGTAGCTAGTATCGATGAGCAGTTCTTC
-,TRBD1,TRBJ2-2,TRBV19,CASSIEGTGPYTGELFF,TGTGCCAGTAGTATAGAGGGGACAGGACCTTACACCGGGGAGCTGTTTTTT
-,-,TRBJ2-6,TRBV19,CASLPPGSGANVLTF,TGTGCCAGTCTCCCTCCGGGTTCTGGGGCCAACGTCCTGACTTTC
-,TRBD2,TRBJ2-6,TRBV3-1/TRBV3-2,CASSQISSGGLVSGANVLTF,TGTGCCAGCAGCCAAATTTCCAGCGGGGGGCTAGTATCTGGGGCCAACGTCCTGACTTTC
-,-,TRBJ2-7,TRBV24-1,CATSDSREAYEQYF,TGTGCCACCAGTGATTCCAGGGAGGCCTACGAGCAGTACTTC
-,TRBD1,TRBJ2-7,TRBV7-9,CASSPGTVYEQYF,TGTGCCAGCAGCCCCGGGACAGTCTACGAGCAGTACTTC
-,TRBD1,TRBJ1-1,TRBV19,CASSETGADTEAFF,TGTGCCAGTAGTGAGACAGGGGCGGACACTGAAGCTTTCTTT
-,-,TRBJ1-1,TRBV18,CASSPSGVGEAFF,TGTGCCAGCTCACCGTCCGGGGTAGGGGAAGCTTTCTTT